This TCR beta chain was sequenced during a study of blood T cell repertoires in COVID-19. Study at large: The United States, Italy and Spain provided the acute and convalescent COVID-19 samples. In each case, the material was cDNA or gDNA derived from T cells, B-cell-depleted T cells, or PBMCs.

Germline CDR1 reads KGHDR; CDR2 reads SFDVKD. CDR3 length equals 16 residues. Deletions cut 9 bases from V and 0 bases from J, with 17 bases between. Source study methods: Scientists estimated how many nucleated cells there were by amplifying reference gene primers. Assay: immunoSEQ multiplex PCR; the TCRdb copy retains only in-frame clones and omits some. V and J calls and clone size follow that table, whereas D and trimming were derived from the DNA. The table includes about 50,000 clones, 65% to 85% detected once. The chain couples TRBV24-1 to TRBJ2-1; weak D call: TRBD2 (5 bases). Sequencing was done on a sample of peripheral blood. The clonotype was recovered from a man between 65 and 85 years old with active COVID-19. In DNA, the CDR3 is TGTGCCACCGGCGATGGGCGGGCCGGCTCCTACAATGAGCAGTTCTTC. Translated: CATGDGRAGSYNEQFF.